This TCR beta chain was captured in a study of human T cells and chemical hapten exposure (dated by TCRdb to about 2021). Turning to the overall study: For sensitization, 2% DPC in acetone was applied to a roughly 2 cm by roughly 2 cm area of upper inner arm skin. Libraries were combined into a pool for sequencing, and differences in TCR yield between samples came mainly from small differences in library volumes within the pool. Most of the patients in the cohort were female, and the cohort covered alopecia areata with under or over 50% scalp involvement, alopecia totalis and alopecia universalis. Throughout the roughly 24-week study period, patients were also given weekly therapeutic DPC doses on the scalp. Patient blood was sampled pre-sensitization (week 0) and at 2, 6 and about 24 weeks after DPC sensitization. This study followed changes in the peripheral blood TCR repertoire in vivo during primary and secondary sensitization of alopecia patients to the hapten diphenylcyclopropenone (DPC). Patch testing on the upper back used Finn chambers containing 0.01% DPC, with scoring done after 6 days according to International Contact Dermatitis Research Group standards. Approximately 28 alopecia patients provided blood for TCR sequencing at one to four time points (pre-sensitization, 2, 6 and 24 weeks).

Explained via the paper, the time point label denotes: patch test 3, about 24 weeks after DPC sensitization. Read against the paper, the sample's treatment or condition label means: therapeutic diphenylcyclopropenone sensitization with weekly scalp DPC. At each patch-test visit, blood was drawn before the patch test was applied. Patients were eligible if aged 18 to 70, diagnosed with alopecia and judged suitable for DPC therapy, and pregnant patients were excluded. Total RNA was extracted from unfractionated whole blood collected in Tempus Blood RNA tubes. This clonotype was counted many times. Which antigen it targets is not known. The input lacks base qualities; no much larger clone sits a single base away. Paper-wide results and their limitations: After repeated subsampling, changes were observed in the strength of the expansion versus patch-test correlation and in the threshold at which the correlation became significant. Patch test score was positively correlated with the number of PT1 expanded TCRs, with significance at thresholds 8, 16 and 32 but not at 4. Because every patient had alopecia, a presumed autoimmune disease, the patients' immune response might differ from that of healthy individuals. DPC sensitization did not change the number of TCRs with a frequency above 1 in 1000, and there was no evidence of changes in global repertoire structure. Compared with pre-sensitization or healthy control sets, expanded TCRs formed significantly more large CDR3 similarity clusters, which is consistent with antigen-driven responses.

The method was RACE. TCRdb shows the sequencer as NextSeq 500. During library preparation, unique molecular identifiers were attached to individual cDNA molecules so that TCRs could be counted quantitatively and reproducibly. Each blood RNA sample was used to sequence both TCR alpha and TCR beta chains. In the paper's pipeline: A median of around 100,000 TCRs per sample was observed, with a range of about 23,224 to 750,000. The Decombinator software suite was used to annotate the V, J and CDR3 of the TCR reads. To make PS versus PT1 abundance plots, every sample was subsampled to the same number of TCRs (28,000). TCRs were defined as expanded if absent before sensitization and observed at least eight times at the 2-week time point. In TCRdb, the public reads were trimmed at Q25 with fastp and aligned with MiXCR, with productive beta chains retained. Here each entry gathers all rows of one CDR3 protein and keeps the most common genes and DNA. TCRdb, not the original authors, processed these V and J calls. In this sample the table shows roughly 100,000 distinct CDR3 sequences, less than 40% of which occur a single time. Less than 3% of the sample goes to the ten largest clones.

This clonotype was obtained from a man in his forties with alopecia areata. Some clones in this sample may be carry-over from other donors' samples. The sequences come from whole blood, collected in connection with sensitization to the hapten diphenylcyclopropenone (DPC).

The DNA sequence reads TGCAGCGTAAACGACGGTCCCTATGGCTACACCTTC. Translated, it gives CSVNDGPYGYTF. The chain is encoded by TRBV29-1 joined to TRBJ1-2, with no D gene named confidently. Including cysteine and phenylalanine, the CDR3 has 12 amino acids. Of all the DNA, just the CDR3 is kept, 36 bases in frame from base 1. Deletion took 6 bases off V and 4 bases off J, with a span of 12 bases between the germline ends. CDR1 and CDR2, per the germline V gene, are SQVTM and ANQGSEA. With the rest looked up from the reference TRBV29-1 and TRBJ1-2 genes rather than sequenced, the full variable domain is SAVISQKPSRDICQRGTSLTIQCQVDSQVTMMFWYRQQPGQSLTLIATANQGSEATYESGFVIDKFPISRPNLTFSTLTVSNMSPEDSSIYLCSVNDGPYGYTFGSGTRLTVV.